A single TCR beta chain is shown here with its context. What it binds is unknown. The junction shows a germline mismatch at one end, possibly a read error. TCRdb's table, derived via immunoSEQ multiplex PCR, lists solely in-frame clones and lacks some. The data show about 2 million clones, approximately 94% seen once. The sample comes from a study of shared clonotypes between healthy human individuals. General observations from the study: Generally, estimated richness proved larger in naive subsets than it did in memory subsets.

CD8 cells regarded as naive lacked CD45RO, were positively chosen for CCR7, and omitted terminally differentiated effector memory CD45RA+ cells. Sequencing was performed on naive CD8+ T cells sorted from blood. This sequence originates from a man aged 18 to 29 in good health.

As DNA, the CDR3 is TGTGCTAGCAGCCCGCTTACTTCCCGGCAGGGGAATACCTACGAGCAGTACTTC. The encoded protein is CASSPLTSRQGNTYEQYF. The rearrangement joins TRBV7-7 to TRBJ2-7; D perhaps matches TRBD1 (6 bases). This CDR3 contains 18 residues. Germline V gene lookup returns CDR1 SSHAT and CDR2 FNYEAQ (reference sequence).